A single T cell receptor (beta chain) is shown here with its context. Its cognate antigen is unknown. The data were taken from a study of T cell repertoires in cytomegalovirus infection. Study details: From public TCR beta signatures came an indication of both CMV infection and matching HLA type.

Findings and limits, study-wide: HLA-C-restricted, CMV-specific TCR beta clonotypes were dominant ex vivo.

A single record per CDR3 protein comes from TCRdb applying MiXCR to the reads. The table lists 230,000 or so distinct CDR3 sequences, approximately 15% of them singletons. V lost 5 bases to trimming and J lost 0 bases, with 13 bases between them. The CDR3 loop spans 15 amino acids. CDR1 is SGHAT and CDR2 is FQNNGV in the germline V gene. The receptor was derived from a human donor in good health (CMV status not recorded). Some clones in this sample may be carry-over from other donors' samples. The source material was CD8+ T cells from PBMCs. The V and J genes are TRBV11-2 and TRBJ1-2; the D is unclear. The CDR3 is CASSLQGNTNYGYTF. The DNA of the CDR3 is TGTGCCAGCAGCCTCCAAGGGAATACTAACTATGGCTACACCTTC. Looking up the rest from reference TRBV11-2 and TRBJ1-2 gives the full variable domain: EAGVAQSPRYKIIEKRQSVAFWCNPISGHATLYWYQQILGQGPKLLIQFQNNGVVDDSQLPKDRFSAERLKGVDSTLKIQPAKLEDSAVYLCASSLQGNTNYGYTFGSGTRLTVV.